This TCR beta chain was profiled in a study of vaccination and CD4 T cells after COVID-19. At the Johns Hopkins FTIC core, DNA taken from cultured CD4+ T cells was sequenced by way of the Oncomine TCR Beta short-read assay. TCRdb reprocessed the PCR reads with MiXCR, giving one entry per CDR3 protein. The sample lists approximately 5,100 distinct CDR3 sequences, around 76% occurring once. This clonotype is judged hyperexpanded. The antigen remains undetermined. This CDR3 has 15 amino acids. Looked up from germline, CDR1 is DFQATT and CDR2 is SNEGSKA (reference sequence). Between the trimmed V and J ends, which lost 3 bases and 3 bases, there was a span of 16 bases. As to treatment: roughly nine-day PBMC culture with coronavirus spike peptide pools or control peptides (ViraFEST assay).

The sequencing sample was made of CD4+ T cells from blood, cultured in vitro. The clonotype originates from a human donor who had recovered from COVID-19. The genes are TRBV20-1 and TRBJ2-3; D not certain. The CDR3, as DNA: TGCAGTGCTAGGCCCCCCCGCCATCCGACAGATACGCAGTATTTT. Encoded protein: CSARPPRHPTDTQYF.